A selection of T cell receptor beta chains follows, all from one sample in a study of blood T cell repertoires in COVID-19. Sequencing was performed with immunoSEQ multiplex PCR; in TCRdb, only in-frame clones are kept and a portion is missing. Here the sample spans about 140,000 clones, 88% being singletons. Sequenced sample: peripheral blood. The receptor set was obtained from a woman aged 55-69 years with acute or convalescent COVID-19. CDR3s include the opening cysteine and the closing phenylalanine or tryptophan.

j_call,v_call,cdr3_length,cdr3_aa
TRBJ1-5,TRBV28,12,CASRSGNQPQHF
TRBJ1-6,TRBV12-3/TRBV12-4,13,CASRRTGDSPLHF
TRBJ2-7,TRBV24-1,17,CATSDSSPGSYSYEQYF
TRBJ2-1,TRBV4-3,16,CASSQEVAAVYNEQFF
TRBJ2-7,TRBV5-4,15,CASSLAGTASYEQYF
TRBJ2-7,TRBV4-2,11,CASSNTYEQYF
TRBJ1-6,TRBV7-8,16,CASSLRSTGYNSPLHF
TRBJ1-6,TRBV7-2,17,CASSLAGQGASNSPLHF
TRBJ1-5,TRBV14,17,CASSRDDRNYSNQPQHF
TRBJ2-2,TRBV2,14,CASSGDRITGELFF
TRBJ1-2,TRBV19,16,CASSPQGQAFLFGYTF
TRBJ2-1,TRBV30,13,CAWTPGRGNEQFF
TRBJ1-5,TRBV19,15,CASSIPGHNNQPQHF
TRBJ1-1,TRBV30,13,CAWSVQENTEAFF
TRBJ1-6,TRBV9,15,CASSVAPGDNSPLHF
TRBJ1-2,TRBV7-8,15,CASSLARTIPNGYTF
TRBJ1-5,TRBV6-5,13,CASRRDLNQPQHF
TRBJ1-1,TRBV4-3,15,CASSQGLGGNPEAFF
TRBJ1-4,TRBV7-9,15,CASSTSTGTGEKLFF
TRBJ2-1,TRBV4-2,16,CASSQDLAGGLNEQFF
TRBJ2-7,TRBV7-2,13,CASSLGRLYEQYF
TRBJ1-1,TRBV10-1,15,CASSESPGNDTEAFF
TRBJ1-3,TRBV6-2/TRBV6-3,16,CASSPQGGFSGNTIYF
TRBJ2-7,TRBV2,14,CASSEGDRFYEQYF
TRBJ1-4,TRBV6-6,18,CASSRLKDRGELNEKLFF
TRBJ2-1,TRBV5-6,17,CASSSPPGDSQYNEQFF
TRBJ1-6,TRBV24-1,13,CATSDSQGRPLHF